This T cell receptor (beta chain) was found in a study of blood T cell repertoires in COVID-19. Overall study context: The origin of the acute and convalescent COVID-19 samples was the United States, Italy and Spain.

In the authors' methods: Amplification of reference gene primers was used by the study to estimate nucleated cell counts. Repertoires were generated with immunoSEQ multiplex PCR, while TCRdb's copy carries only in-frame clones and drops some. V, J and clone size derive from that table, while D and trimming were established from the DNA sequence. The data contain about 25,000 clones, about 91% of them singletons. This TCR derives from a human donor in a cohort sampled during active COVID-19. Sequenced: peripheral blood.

The CDR3: CASRSTGAAYEQYF. CDR3 in DNA: TGTGCCAGCAGATCGACAGGGGCTGCCTACGAGCAGTACTTC. The chain combines TRBV2 with TRBJ2-7; 8 bases are shared with TRBD1. The ends lost 6 bases at V and 2 bases at J; junction bases unmatched: 6. CDR3 length: 14 residues. CDR1 and CDR2 from the germline V gene are SNHLY and FYNNEI.